This TCR beta chain was identified in a study of blood T cell repertoires in COVID-19. About the study: COVID-19 samples from acute and convalescent phases originated in the United States, Italy and Spain. The analysed material was cDNA or gDNA that came from T cells, B-cell-depleted T cells, or PBMCs.

Original data processing: Reference gene primer amplification gave estimated nucleated cell counts. Profiled with immunoSEQ multiplex PCR; TCRdb holds only in-frame clones, not every one. The V and J calls and clone size are taken from that table; D and trimming were inferred from the DNA. The sample contains under 500,000 clones, around 89% of which appear only once. Specimen: peripheral blood. This clonotype originated in a young woman with acute or convalescent COVID-19.

The CDR3 spells CASSDSSYNSPLHF. In nucleotides, the CDR3 is TGTGCCAGCAGTGACAGTTCCTATAATTCACCCCTCCACTTT. V gene TRBV2 combines with J gene TRBJ1-6; D remains unclear. This CDR3 contains 14 residues. With 3 bases removed from V and 1 base from J, the gap between germline ends came to 4 bases. Germline V CDR1 and CDR2: SNHLY, FYNNEI.